Listed below are T cell receptor beta chains from one sample, sequenced in a study of T cell changes during pregnancy in multiple sclerosis. Produced via immunoSEQ multiplex PCR; TCRdb's table is partial and in-frame only. This sample yields about 93,000 clones, of which over 80% are seen a single time; 2% to 2.5% belongs to the top ten. Sequenced material: peripheral blood, taken after pregnancy. The receptors here all came from a female donor with multiple sclerosis, enrolled in a pregnancy study. Each CDR3 is given with its conserved first and last residue. Each record gives: clone size, J gene, D gene, V gene, CDR3 DNA, CDR3 protein. The D gene is left open where the match is weak. Not all rows give a size; the values are once, few, many and, for expanded clones, a class.

clone size: NA
J gene: TRBJ2-2
D gene: TRBD1
V gene: TRBV2
CDR3 DNA: TGTGCCAGCAGAGGGGACAGGGACACCGGGGAGCTGTTTTTT
CDR3 protein: CASRGDRDTGELFF

clone size: NA
J gene: TRBJ2-3
D gene: TRBD2
V gene: TRBV19
CDR3 DNA: TGTGCCAGTACTCTATACAGCGGGGGGGTAAACCCCACAGATACGCAGTATTTT
CDR3 protein: CASTLYSGGVNPTDTQYF

clone size: NA
J gene: TRBJ2-7
D gene: NA
V gene: TRBV29-1
CDR3 DNA: TGCAGCGTCCGGGACATCACCCATTCCGAGCAGTACTTC
CDR3 protein: CSVRDITHSEQYF

clone size: NA
J gene: TRBJ1-1
D gene: NA
V gene: TRBV5-8
CDR3 DNA: TGTGCCAGCAGCTGGCGGGGTCAATTGAACACTGAAGCTTTCTTT
CDR3 protein: CASSWRGQLNTEAFF

clone size: NA
J gene: TRBJ2-2
D gene: NA
V gene: TRBV14
CDR3 DNA: TGTGCCAGCAGCCAAGTACAGAACACCGGGGAGCTGTTTTTT
CDR3 protein: CASSQVQNTGELFF

clone size: NA
J gene: TRBJ1-5
D gene: NA
V gene: TRBV7-2
CDR3 DNA: TGTGCCAGCAGTCTACAGGGTTATCAGCCCCAGCATTTT
CDR3 protein: CASSLQGYQPQHF

clone size: NA
J gene: TRBJ1-2
D gene: TRBD1
V gene: TRBV18
CDR3 DNA: TGTGCCAGCTCACCACCTCTAGACAGGGGGAAGGTGGGCTACACCTTC
CDR3 protein: CASSPPLDRGKVGYTF

clone size: NA
J gene: TRBJ1-2
D gene: TRBD1
V gene: TRBV2
CDR3 DNA: TGTGCCAGCAGGCGGGACAGCCGCTATGGCTACACCTTC
CDR3 protein: CASRRDSRYGYTF

clone size: NA
J gene: TRBJ1-4
D gene: NA
V gene: TRBV18
CDR3 DNA: TGTGCCAGCTCCCTCAATACAGGGTTAAATGAAAAACTGTTTTTT
CDR3 protein: CASSLNTGLNEKLFF

clone size: NA
J gene: TRBJ1-6
D gene: NA
V gene: TRBV4-3
CDR3 DNA: TGCGCCAGCAGCCAAAGCTCGCAGGGGAATAATTCACCCCTCCACTTT
CDR3 protein: CASSQSSQGNNSPLHF

clone size: NA
J gene: TRBJ2-1
D gene: TRBD2
V gene: TRBV7-9
CDR3 DNA: TGTGCCAGCAGCTCACTAGCGGGAGGGCACAATGAGCAGTTCTTC
CDR3 protein: CASSSLAGGHNEQFF

clone size: NA
J gene: TRBJ2-4
D gene: TRBD1
V gene: TRBV5-6
CDR3 DNA: TGTGCCAGCAGCCAAGGGACAGTAGCCAAAAACATTCAGTACTTC
CDR3 protein: CASSQGTVAKNIQYF

clone size: NA
J gene: TRBJ1-4
D gene: NA
V gene: TRBV9
CDR3 DNA: TGTGCCAGCAGCGTAAACGGAGCAACTAATGAAAAACTGTTTTTT
CDR3 protein: CASSVNGATNEKLFF

clone size: NA
J gene: TRBJ1-2
D gene: TRBD1
V gene: TRBV6-5
CDR3 DNA: TGTGCCAGCAGTCCAGGGGGCTATGGCTACACCTTC
CDR3 protein: CASSPGGYGYTF

clone size: NA
J gene: TRBJ1-1
D gene: NA
V gene: TRBV5-1
CDR3 DNA: TGCGCCAGCAGCCCCTCCGCAGGGCCTAACACTGAAGCTTTCTTT
CDR3 protein: CASSPSAGPNTEAFF

clone size: NA
J gene: TRBJ2-3
D gene: NA
V gene: TRBV7-2
CDR3 DNA: TGTGCCAGCAGCTTAGCGCGACAGTACACAGATACGCAGTATTTT
CDR3 protein: CASSLARQYTDTQYF

clone size: NA
J gene: TRBJ2-7
D gene: NA
V gene: TRBV16
CDR3 DNA: TGTGCCAGCAGCCAATTTGAGACTTACGAGCAGTGCTTC
CDR3 protein: CASSQFETYEQCF

clone size: NA
J gene: TRBJ2-7
D gene: NA
V gene: TRBV6-1
CDR3 DNA: TGTGCCAGCAGTCCCCTTAACTACGAGCAGTACTTC
CDR3 protein: CASSPLNYEQYF

clone size: once
J gene: TRBJ1-5
D gene: NA
V gene: TRBV7-9
CDR3 DNA: TGTGCCAGCAGCTTTGCGGCCAATCAGCCCCAGCATTTT
CDR3 protein: CASSFAANQPQHF

clone size: NA
J gene: TRBJ2-7
D gene: TRBD2
V gene: TRBV18
CDR3 DNA: TGTGCCAGCTCACTTTTGAGCGGGAGTGCCTACGAGCAGTACTTC
CDR3 protein: CASSLLSGSAYEQYF

clone size: NA
J gene: TRBJ2-7
D gene: TRBD2
V gene: TRBV4-1
CDR3 DNA: TGCGCCAGCAGCTCTACTAGCGGGGTAGCCTACGAGCAGTACTTC
CDR3 protein: CASSSTSGVAYEQYF

clone size: NA
J gene: TRBJ2-1
D gene: NA
V gene: TRBV5-1
CDR3 DNA: TGCGCCAGCAGCCCCGCGGACACCGCCGTTTACAATGAGCAGTTCTTC
CDR3 protein: CASSPADTAVYNEQFF

clone size: NA
J gene: TRBJ2-5
D gene: TRBD2
V gene: TRBV6-5
CDR3 DNA: TGTGCCAGCAGTTACTCTCGCGAGCGGGGGGGCGAGACCCAGTACTTC
CDR3 protein: CASSYSRERGGETQYF

clone size: NA
J gene: TRBJ1-2
D gene: TRBD1
V gene: TRBV4-3
CDR3 DNA: TGCGCCAGCAGCCCTACCGGGACAGACATCTATGGCTACACCTTC
CDR3 protein: CASSPTGTDIYGYTF